These 2 T cell receptor beta chains came from one sample sequenced in a study of blood T cells in healthy people across ages. Alongside a J-beta primer mix, a sample-barcoded 5' primer served in a second PCR lasting roughly 7 to 11 cycles. MiXCR, applied by TCRdb to the 5' RACE reads, yields one record per CDR3 protein. The sample has nearly 800,000 distinct CDR3 sequences, 20% to 30% seen once; the top ten hold approximately 3.7%. The same specimen was also included in a second study, on T cells of mothers and their children.

The source material was blood. These TCRs come from a boy younger than 18 in good health.

This clonotype was seen more than once but under ten times. The chain couples TRBV12-3 or TRBV12-4 to TRBJ2-5; possible D gene TRBD1, 5 bases. The CDR3 consists of 11 residues. Trimming took 6 bases from V and 11 from J, leaving 13 bases between them. The CDR3 DNA sequence: TGTGCCAGCAGCAGGGATTACAAGCAGTACTTC. It codes for CASSRDYKQYF.

There are a few counts of this clonotype. The CDR3 sequence: CASSSFVTGDSETQYF. CDR3 DNA: TGTGCCAGCAGCTCCTTCGTGACAGGGGATTCGGAGACCCAGTACTTC. The chain uses TRBV11-2 and TRBJ2-5; 8 bases are shared with TRBD1. The CDR3 is 16 amino acids. Trimming took 4 bases from V and 5 from J; bases not matched to a gene: 12. CDR1 SGHAT and CDR2 FQNNGV come from the germline V gene.